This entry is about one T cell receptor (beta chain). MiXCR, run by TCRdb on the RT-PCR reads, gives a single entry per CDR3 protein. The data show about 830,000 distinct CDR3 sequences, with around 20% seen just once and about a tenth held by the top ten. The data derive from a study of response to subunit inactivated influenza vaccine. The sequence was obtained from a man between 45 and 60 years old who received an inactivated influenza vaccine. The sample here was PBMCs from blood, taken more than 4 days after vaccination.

CDR3 DNA sequence: TGTGCCAGCAGCCCATACACCCACAGCACAGATACGCAGTATTTT. This codes for CASSPYTHSTDTQYF. V is TRBV7-8 and J is TRBJ2-3; D remains unclear. This CDR3 comprises 15 residues. Trimming stripped 5 bases from V and 0 bases from J, with 12 bases between. Germline assignment: CDR1 SGHVS and CDR2 FQNEAQ.